This T cell receptor (beta chain) originates from a study of T-cell memory formation after mild COVID-19 (dated by TCRdb to 2020 to 2022). With regard to the full study: TCR sequence clusters from the two donors were found to be largely donor specific. In a couple of donors, T-cell clones that expanded and contracted after mild COVID-19 were followed by sequencing TCRalpha and TCRbeta repertoires longitudinally. Two young, previously healthy adult volunteers made up the cohort, one male and one female. Here is what the overall study found, with its caveats: The second-wave clones that peaked on day 37 were not confirmed to be SARS-CoV-2 specific. Some responding clones were found in pre-infection memory, which suggests that pre-existing cross-reactive memory T cells took part in the SARS-CoV-2 response. From day 15 to 85, contracting clones showed balanced CD4/CD8 phenotypes, whereas a second wave of clones that expanded from day 15 to 37 leaned towards CD4+. The study included only a couple of mild cases, and larger cohorts that include severe cases with pre-infection samples were judged to be necessary. Contracting CD4+ clones were located mainly in the CM and EM memory subsets, whereas CD8+ clones were found to be enriched in EMRA.

Reads for this sample came from an Illumina NovaSeq 6000. cDNA libraries for TCRalpha and TCRbeta were prepared by 5'RACE using constant-segment primers, with sample barcodes and unique molecular identifiers added. Trizol reagent was used to extract RNA from every sample. The libraries were amplified in two PCR steps, and the second step added a second sample barcode and Illumina TruSeq adapters. Sequencing of libraries was performed on an Illumina NovaSeq with 2 x 150 bp paired-end reads. The source study handled its data this way. Reads were demultiplexed and collapsed into UMI-guided consensus sequences with migec v1.2.7. Using mixcr v2.1.11, UMI consensuses were aligned to TRA and TRB V and J templates and then assembled into clonotypes. A clonotype was counted as expanded or contracted only if both edgeR and NoisET called the change significant, with noise models trained on biological replicates. For edgeR calls, a false discovery rate-adjusted p below 0.01 and a log2 fold-change threshold of 1 were applied. PCA with hierarchical clustering of max-normalized trajectories of the 1000 most abundant clonotypes was used as exploratory dynamics analysis. The CD4 or CD8 phenotype of responding clones was assigned using the separately sequenced CD4+ and CD8+ repertoires. TCRdb's own reprocessing of the public reads used fastp at Q25 and MiXCR and kept productive beta chains. Each CDR3 protein appears once, grouped with its most common genes and DNA. The V and J calls reflect TCRdb's pipeline rather than the authors' work. The sample table lists under 300,000 distinct CDR3 sequences, about a sixth of them with a count of one. The ten largest clones capture roughly 23% of the sample.

This clonotype was counted only a few times. Its recognized antigen is unknown. One base away there is no much larger clone; base qualities are not given. Ficoll-Paque density gradient centrifugation was the method used to isolate PBMCs. The source is a man younger than 35 who had mild COVID-19 (a few samples of this study predate the infection). The sample titles of this study are shuffled in the database, so cell type and time point are left out; the donor was told from shared clones. The specimen sequenced was PBMCs or a T cell subset sorted from them (not recorded which).

The CDR3 protein sequence reads: CASSLSKRGYKNTGELFF. Here is the DNA: TGTGCCAGCAGCTTGTCGAAGCGGGGCTACAAGAACACCGGGGAGCTGTTTTTT. Recombination connected TRBV5-8 to TRBJ2-2, with TRBD2 identical over 7 junction bases. Based on the germline V gene, the CDR1 and CDR2 sequences are SGHTS and YDEGEE. Relative to germline, V is missing 1 base and J is missing 1 base, with 10 bases of the junction outside any gene match. Including the terminal cysteine and phenylalanine, the CDR3 comprises 18 residues. Only the CDR3 DNA is retained, 54 bases long and in frame from the first base.